A selection of T cell receptor beta chains follows, all from one sample in a study of shared T cell receptors in the human thymus. Some clones are missing from TCRdb's copy, which holds only in-frame ones; the method was immunoSEQ multiplex PCR. The sample contains approximately 490,000 clones, about 84% of which appear only once. These same data were also listed under a study on human thymus T cells.

Source material: thymocytes. The receptors stem from a boy in the first two years of life with a congenital heart defect. CDR3s include the opening cysteine and the closing phenylalanine or tryptophan. A D gene is named only where the DNA matches it firmly. Part of the rows lack a size; the others show once, few, many or a class for expanded clones.

TRBJ2-7 | TRBV5-4 | TRBD2 | NA | CASSSLARGPLGNEQYF | TGTGCCAGCAGCTCACTAGCGAGAGGGCCTCTGGGGAACGAGCAGTACTTC
TRBJ2-7 | TRBV14 | NA | NA | CASSQTASYEQYF | TGTGCCAGCAGCCAGACAGCCTCCTACGAGCAGTACTTC
TRBJ2-7 | TRBV28 | NA | NA | CASRTAGLYEQYF | TGTGCCAGCAGGACGGCGGGCCTATACGAGCAGTACTTC
TRBJ1-2 | TRBV28 | NA | NA | CASNLPKRGLYTF | TGTGCCAGCAACTTACCCAAACGGGGACTCTACACCTTC
TRBJ2-7 | TRBV27 | NA | NA | CASSRWRNYEQYF | TGTGCCAGCAGTCGCTGGCGGAACTACGAGCAGTACTTC
TRBJ1-5 | TRBV13 | NA | NA | CASSFTYRGARGYSNQPQHF | TGTGCCAGCAGCTTTACCTATCGGGGGGCGAGGGGATATAGCAATCAGCCCCAGCATTTT
TRBJ2-2 | TRBV27 | TRBD2 | NA | CASRLAGGRTGELFF | TGTGCCAGCCGACTAGCGGGAGGGAGGACCGGGGAGCTGTTTTTT
TRBJ1-2 | TRBV29-1 | NA | NA | CSAVRQTSTYGYTF | TGCAGCGCTGTAAGACAGACCTCTACCTATGGCTACACCTTC
TRBJ2-5 | TRBV7-9 | NA | NA | CASEPEETQYF | TGTGCCAGCGAGCCTGAGGAGACCCAGTACTTC
TRBJ2-2 | TRBV28 | TRBD2 | NA | CASRTSVNTGELFF | TGTGCCAGCAGAACTAGCGTCAACACCGGGGAGCTGTTTTTT
TRBJ2-1 | TRBV28 | NA | NA | CASSFNRAGLLF | TGTGCCAGCAGTTTTAATCGGGCAGGACTGCTCTTC
TRBJ2-1 | TRBV19 | TRBD2 | NA | CASSIAEPHGGYEQFF | TGTGCCAGTAGTATAGCTGAACCACACGGGGGGTATGAGCAGTTCTTC
TRBJ1-2 | TRBV4-2 | NA | NA | CASSQEVTRGYGYTF | TGTGCCAGCAGCCAAGAAGTCACGAGAGGTTATGGCTACACCTTC
TRBJ2-1 | TRBV5-6 | TRBD2 | NA | CASSLKLEEREEQFF | TGTGCCAGCAGCTTGAAATTAGAAGAGCGGGAGGAGCAGTTCTTC
TRBJ2-1 | TRBV4-1 | TRBD2 | few | CASSQKNLAGGLYNEQFF | TGCGCCAGCAGCCAAAAAAACCTAGCGGGAGGACTATACAATGAGCAGTTCTTC
TRBJ1-4 | TRBV7-9 | NA | NA | CASSLSQGWEKLFF | TGTGCCAGCAGCTTAAGCCAGGGATGGGAAAAACTGTTTTTT
TRBJ2-7 | TRBV27 | TRBD2 | NA | CASSLPPLAGGNEQYF | TGTGCCAGCAGTTTACCTCCCCTAGCGGGAGGCAACGAGCAGTACTTC
TRBJ2-7 | TRBV5-1 | TRBD1 | NA | CASSSKTDRVYEQYF | TGCGCCAGCAGCTCGAAGACAGACAGGGTTTACGAGCAGTACTTC
TRBJ2-2 | TRBV5-1 | NA | NA | CASSLRRGQNTGELFF | TGCGCCAGCAGCTTGCGGCGGGGGCAAAACACCGGGGAGCTGTTTTTT
TRBJ2-5 | TRBV4-1 | NA | NA | CASSQGGDQTQYF | TGCGCCAGCAGCCAAGGAGGAGACCAGACCCAGTACTTC
TRBJ2-7 | TRBV28 | TRBD2 | NA | CASRGHRASGRRPSSGVSYEQYF | TGTGCCAGCAGGGGGCATAGGGCTAGCGGGAGACGGCCCTCCTCCGGGGTCTCCTACGAGCAGTACTTC
TRBJ2-1 | TRBV11-3 | NA | NA | CASSLDTGSYNEQFF | TGTGCCAGCAGCTTAGATACGGGATCCTACAATGAGCAGTTCTTC
TRBJ1-1 | TRBV7-2 | TRBD1 | few | CASSLPHRGGETEAFF | TGTGCCAGCAGCTTGCCCCACAGGGGGGGTGAAACTGAAGCTTTCTTT
TRBJ1-1 | TRBV28 | NA | NA | CASSLSFKIRPNTGTYTGTEAFF | TGTGCCAGCAGTTTATCCTTTAAAATCCGCCCGAACACGGGAACCTATACGGGCACTGAAGCTTTCTTT
TRBJ2-7 | TRBV6-1 | NA | NA | CASSEHGMSYEQYF | TGTGCCAGCAGTGAACACGGGATGTCCTACGAGCAGTACTTC
TRBJ1-2 | TRBV5-6 | TRBD1 | NA | CASRKTGKDFPEWGHTF | TGTGCCAGCAGGAAGACAGGGAAAGATTTCCCGGAATGGGGACACACCTTC
TRBJ1-2 | TRBV5-6 | TRBD1 | NA | CASSLRGGQGSNYGYTF | TGTGCCAGCAGCTTGCGGGGAGGACAGGGGTCCAACTATGGCTACACCTTC
TRBJ2-2 | TRBV9 | NA | once | CASSVARRGELFF | TGTGCCAGCAGCGTAGCTAGGCGAGGGGAGCTGTTTTTT
TRBJ2-1 | TRBV7-2 | NA | NA | CAGPYNEQFF | TGTGCGGGGCCCTACAATGAGCAGTTCTTC
TRBJ2-2 | TRBV6-1 | NA | NA | CASSEGQPRLFF | TGTGCCAGCAGTGAAGGGCAGCCTAGGCTGTTTTTT
TRBJ2-7 | TRBV6-5 | TRBD2 | NA | CASSYSGTSDTYEQYF | TGTGCCAGCAGTTACTCAGGGACTAGCGATACTTACGAGCAGTACTTC